Following are 23 T cell receptor beta chains from one sample sequenced in a study of beta chain features in type 1 diabetes. General study findings and limits: When Type 1 diabetes patients were examined, their TCRB CDR3s proved moderately but significantly shorter in all four CD4+ subsets.

These receptors' targets are unknown. Of the isolated RNA, all was reverse transcribed, and so the sequenced material was expressed TCRB transcripts. Clones were read by immunoSEQ multiplex PCR, and TCRdb kept only the in-frame ones, dropping some. The sample consists of hundreds of thousands of clones, over 13% of them appearing once. Sequenced input: naive CD4+ T cells from blood. These receptors were collected from a man aged 18 to 35 with type 1 diabetes.

Comment on this clone: Distinct nucleotide sequences in the sample also encode this CDR3. CDR3 sequence reads: CASSLQGSSYNSPLHF. The CDR3 nucleotides are TGTGCCAGCAGCTTACAGGGGAGCTCCTATAATTCACCCCTCCACTTT. J is TRBJ1-6 and V is TRBV7-9; TRBD1 might be the D (6 bases). Trimming pared 2 bases from V and 0 bases from J, leaving 8 bases between. Germline V gives CDR1 SEHNR, CDR2 FQNEAQ (reference sequence). There are 16 residues in the CDR3.

The V and J genes are TRBV5-4 and TRBJ2-1; D gene uncertain. This CDR3 has 11 amino acids. The V gene's germline CDR1 is SGHNT and CDR2 YYREEE (reference sequence). V was shortened by 3 bases and J by 8 bases, with 6 bases between the two germline ends. The CDR3 DNA sequence: TGTGCCAGCAGCTATAGAGATGAGCAGTTCTTC. It yields the protein CASSYRDEQFF.

This clone occurred a few times. V usage is TRBV30 and J usage is TRBJ1-1; unclear D gene. This CDR3 spans 13 amino acids. Per the germline V gene, CDR1 is GTSNPN and CDR2 is SVGIG (reference sequence). The ends were cut back, 4 bases at V and 6 bases at J, with 15 bases in the middle. The CDR3 nucleotides read TGTGCCTGGACCACCCTAGGTGAGGCTGAAGCTTTCTTT. Its translation: CAWTTLGEAEAFF.

This clone was detected a few times. The chain employs TRBV6-1 and TRBJ1-1; no reliable D call. This CDR3 is built from 13 residues. The germline V gene has CDR1 MNHNS and CDR2 SASEGT. Trimming took off 3 bases at V and 4 bases at J, with 9 bases between the two ends. CDR3 residues: CASSDQRGTEAFF. The CDR3 coding sequence is TGTGCCAGCAGTGATCAGCGGGGCACTGAAGCTTTCTTT.

As for this clone: One end of the junction varies from germline; a read error may be responsible. The rearrangement joins TRBV2 to TRBJ2-7; D gene unclear. The CDR3 is made up of 12 amino acids. Germline assignment: CDR1 SNHLY and CDR2 FYNNEI. CDR3 in amino acids: CASREGLDEQYF. In nucleotides, the CDR3 is TGTGCCAGCAGGGAAGGATTGGACGAGCAGTACTTC.

The chain joins TRBV30 to TRBJ1-4; maybe TRBD1 (5 bases). Trimming took off 1 base at V and 6 bases at J, with 12 bases between the two ends. The germline CDR1 and CDR2 sequences are GTSNPN and SVGIG (reference sequence). The CDR3 is 14 amino acids. CDR3 bases: TGTGCCTGGAGTGGGTGGCAGGGACATGAAAAACTGTTTTTT. Encoded protein: CAWSGWQGHEKLFF.

The chain uses TRBV6-5 and TRBJ2-1; the D is unclear. The CDR3 contains 16 residues. Germline CDR1 MNHEY, CDR2 SVGAGI. Deletions cut 1 base from V and 0 bases from J, with 10 bases between. This CDR3 is CASSYWATSSYNEQFF. The CDR3, as DNA: TGTGCCAGCAGTTACTGGGCGACGAGCTCCTACAATGAGCAGTTCTTC.

The chain joins TRBV29-1 to TRBJ2-5; TRBD2 agrees at 7 bases. CDR3 length equals 13 residues. With 5 bases clipped from V and 2 bases from J, the junction kept 5 bases outside the gene matches. Germline CDR1 is SQVTM and CDR2 is ANQGSEA. The CDR3 DNA is TGCAGCGTTCGGGGAGGGAGTCAAGAGACCCAGTACTTC. This gives the protein CSVRGGSQETQYF.

CDR3 bases: TGTGCCAGCAGCCGGGTGGCGGGGCAAGAGACCCAGTACTTC. Protein: CASSRVAGQETQYF. The chain is built from TRBV7-3 and TRBJ2-5, with D possibly matching TRBD2 (6 bases). CDR1 and CDR2 from the germline V gene are SGHTA and FQGTGA. The length of the CDR3 is 14 residues. The V end lost 5 bases, the J end lost 2 bases, and 12 bases lay between the germline ends.

In this sample, this clone turned up a few times. The chain joins TRBV9 to TRBJ1-5; maybe TRBD1 (5 bases). Trimming shortened V by 3 bases and J by 7 bases, and 11 bases separated the two germline ends. Germline CDR1 SGDLS, CDR2 YYNGEE. The CDR3 has 13 amino acids. The CDR3 nucleotides read TGTGCCAGCAGCGCTTACCAGGGCCAGCCCCAGCATTTT. This codes for CASSAYQGQPQHF.

This chain uses TRBV7-2 with TRBJ2-3; D gene ambiguous. CDR3 length: 14 residues. Germline V CDR1 and CDR2: SGHTA, FQGNSA. Deletions cut 5 bases from V and 1 base from J, with 10 bases between. This CDR3 is CASSPDTGTDTQYF. The DNA for the CDR3 is TGTGCCAGCAGCCCTGACACAGGCACAGATACGCAGTATTTT.

This clone was detected only a few times. The rearrangement uses TRBV21-1 and TRBJ2-2; the DNA was not compared with TRBD1, the D call given in the table. TRBV21-1 counts as a pseudogene. CDR3 length: 18 residues. The CDR3 nucleotides are TGTGCCAGCAGCAAAGGAAAGGAGGGGGCTCGTGTCACCGGGGAGCTGTTTTTT. This translates into CASSKGKEGARVTGELFF.

This clone has more than one count but fewer than ten. V and J are TRBV2 and TRBJ1-1; D is ambiguous. V was trimmed by 5 bases and J by 4 bases, leaving 8 bases between them. CDR1 is SNHLY, CDR2 FYNNEI, per germline. This CDR3 has 12 amino acids. The CDR3 region has the DNA TGTGCCAGCAGTCCCGGAAGCACTGAAGCTTTCTTT. It translates to CASSPGSTEAFF.

This chain joins TRBV6-5 and TRBJ1-1; no clear D. This CDR3 contains 13 residues. Trimming left V 7 bases short and J 0 bases short, with 9 bases between. Germline CDR1 MNHEY, CDR2 SVGAGI. CDR3 residues: CASTVQMNTEAFF. The CDR3 nucleotides are TGTGCCAGCACGGTTCAGATGAACACTGAAGCTTTCTTT.

This sequence joins TRBV2 and TRBJ1-1, with 8 positions matching TRBD1. The V gene's germline CDR1 is SNHLY and CDR2 FYNNEI. The V gene end was trimmed by 11 bases and the J gene end by 0 bases; junction bases not matched to a gene: 8. CDR3 length: 14 residues. CDR3: CAERQGPLNTEAFF. DNA for the CDR3: TGTGCCGAGCGACAGGGGCCTCTGAACACTGAAGCTTTCTTT.

This clone was counted only a few times. This chain uses TRBV15 with TRBJ2-1; tentatively, D is TRBD1 or TRBD2 (5 bases each). This CDR3 is 13 amino acids long. Per the germline V gene, CDR1 is LNHNV and CDR2 is YYDKDF (reference sequence). V lost 7 bases and J lost 6, with 13 bases in between. The CDR3 spells CATTGTEVNEQFF. CDR3 nucleotides: TGTGCCACCACCGGGACCGAGGTCAATGAGCAGTTCTTC.

This clone was recorded a few times. The chain carries TRBV2 and TRBJ1-5; possibly TRBD1 for D (5 bases). Trimming cost V 10 bases and J 2 bases, with 12 bases left between them. The CDR3 length is 13 residues. Germline CDR1 reads SNHLY; CDR2 reads FYNNEI. The CDR3 DNA reads as TGTGCCACCGATTTGACAGGCAATCAGCCCCAGCATTTT. It yields the protein CATDLTGNQPQHF.

This clone has more than one count but fewer than ten. V and J are TRBV2 and TRBJ2-1; D might be TRBD2 (5 bases). The germline V gene has CDR1 SNHLY and CDR2 FYNNEI. The CDR3 spans 14 residues. The CDR3 region is CASAGLSSYNEQFF. DNA of the CDR3: TGTGCTTCGGCGGGTCTGAGCTCCTACAATGAGCAGTTCTTC.

This rearrangement joins TRBV7-6 to TRBJ2-6; D is undetermined. Germline CDR1 reads SGHVS; CDR2 reads FNYEAQ. The V and J ends lost 6 bases and 4 bases respectively, with 7 bases between them. The CDR3 has 13 amino acids. DNA of the CDR3: TGTGCCAGCAGGCGGTCGGGGGCCAACGTCCTGACTTTC. It codes for CASRRSGANVLTF.

The genes are TRBV7-9 and TRBJ1-2, with D unresolved. V was shortened by 5 bases and J by 7 bases, with 20 bases between the two germline ends. Germline CDR1 SEHNR, CDR2 FQNEAQ (reference sequence). This CDR3 has 15 amino acids. CDR3 in DNA: TGTGCCAGCAGCCGGACCCCCCGGCGTGCCGCTGGCTACACCTTC. It is translated as CASSRTPRRAAGYTF.

This clone was seen more than once but under ten times. This chain uses TRBV28 with TRBJ1-5; D is unresolved. The CDR3 runs 8 residues. The germline V and J ends were trimmed by 8 bases and 12 bases, with 5 bases remaining between them. In germline, CDR1 is MDHEN, CDR2 SYDVKM. This CDR3 is CASGVQHF. The DNA of the CDR3 is TGTGCCAGCGGTGTCCAGCATTTT.

This clone came up a few times. V is TRBV9 and J is TRBJ2-4; TRBD1 matches 9 bases. Trimming removed 0 bases from V and 9 bases from J; junction bases left unmatched: 7. CDR1 SGDLS and CDR2 YYNGEE come from the germline V gene. The CDR3 consists of 15 residues. DNA for the CDR3: TGTGCCAGCAGCGTAGGAGGGACAGGGTTGGGCATTCAGTACTTC. Amino acids: CASSVGGTGLGIQYF.

The chain recombines TRBV6-6 with TRBJ1-2, with unresolved D. The germline V and J ends were trimmed by 4 bases and 3 bases, with 9 bases remaining between them. The CDR3 runs 13 residues. Germline V gene lookup returns CDR1 MNHNY and CDR2 SVGAGI (reference sequence). CDR3: CASSSSGDYGYTF. The CDR3 coding sequence is TGTGCCAGCAGTTCCAGTGGGGACTATGGCTACACCTTC.